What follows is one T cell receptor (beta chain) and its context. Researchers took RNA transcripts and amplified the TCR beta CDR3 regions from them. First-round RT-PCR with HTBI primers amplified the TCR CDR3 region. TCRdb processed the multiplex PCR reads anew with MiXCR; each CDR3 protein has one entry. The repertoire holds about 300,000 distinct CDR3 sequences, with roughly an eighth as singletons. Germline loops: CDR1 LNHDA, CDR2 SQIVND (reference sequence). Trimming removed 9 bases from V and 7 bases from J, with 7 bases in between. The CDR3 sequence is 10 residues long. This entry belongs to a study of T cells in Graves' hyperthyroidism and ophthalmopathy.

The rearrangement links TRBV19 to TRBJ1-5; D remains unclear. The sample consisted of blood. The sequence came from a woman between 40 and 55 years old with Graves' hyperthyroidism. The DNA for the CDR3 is TGTGCCAGCACTTACCAGCCCCAGCATTTT. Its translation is CASTYQPQHF.